What follows are 17 T cell receptor beta chains derived from one specimen sequenced in a study of OX40 agonist ivuxolimab in advanced cancers. Clones were sequenced by immunoSEQ multiplex PCR, and TCRdb holds only the in-frame ones, with some missing. The sample yields approximately 60,000 clones, roughly nine tenths seen once. Material: CD4+ or CD8+ T cells sorted from blood, obtained in a trial of the OX40 agonist ivuxolimab. These receptors all come from an adult with an advanced solid tumor such as melanoma, head and neck, liver or kidney cancer.

This rearrangement joins TRBV10-3 to TRBJ2-3; D uncertain. Germline V gives CDR1 ENHRY, CDR2 SYGVKD. Trimming removed 7 bases at V and 4 bases at J, with 12 bases between. CDR3 length equals 13 residues. CDR3 coding DNA: TGTGCCATCATGGGCTCGACCCCAGATACGCAGTATTTT. This translates into CAIMGSTPDTQYF.

The chain carries TRBV11-3 and TRBJ2-7; tentatively, D is TRBD1 or TRBD2 (5 bases each). V lost 1 base, J lost 6 bases, and 10 bases lay in between. Germline V gene sequence: CDR1 SGHNT, CDR2 YENEEA. The CDR3 totals 13 residues. The CDR3 loop is CASSLGGSSEQYF. The CDR3 DNA reads as TGTGCCAGCAGCTTAGGGGGGTCTAGCGAGCAGTACTTC.

Here the CDR3 DNA reads TGCGCCAGCAGCTTGGAGGCTAGCGGGGCGCACACAGATACGCAGTATTTT. This sequence encodes CASSLEASGAHTDTQYF. This rearrangement joins TRBV5-1 to TRBJ2-3; 9 bases line up with TRBD2. The CDR3 length is 17 residues. V gave up 0 bases and J gave up 2 bases; unmatched junction bases: 7. CDR1 and CDR2 from the germline V gene are SGHRS and YFSETQ.

The table lists this clone with a count of one. The rearrangement uses TRBV19 and TRBJ1-5, with a weak D call TRBD1 (5 bases). This CDR3 has 14 residues. The V gene lost 7 bases and the J gene lost 7 bases, with 17 bases spanning the gap. Looked up from germline, CDR1 is LNHDA and CDR2 is SQIVND (reference sequence). The DNA for the CDR3 is TGTGCCAGTACGCGGTTTGGGGGGAACCAGCCCCAGCATTTT. It codes for CASTRFGGNQPQHF. Drawing the rest from reference TRBV19 and TRBJ1-5, the complete variable domain is DGGITQSPKYLFRKEGQNVTLSCEQNLNHDAMYWYRQDPGQGLRLIYYSQIVNDFQKGDIAEGYSVSREKKESFPLTVTSAQKNPTAFYLCASTRFGGNQPQHFGDGTRLSIL.

This chain joins TRBV11-2 and TRBJ2-1; the D gene could be TRBD1 or TRBD2 (5 bases each). Per germline, CDR1 SGHAT and CDR2 FQNNGV. Trimming cost V 0 bases and J 7 bases, with 13 bases left between them. The CDR3 spans 15 residues. The CDR3 is CASSLEPRGANEQFF. CDR3 sequence (DNA): TGTGCCAGCAGCTTAGAGCCTCGAGGGGCAAATGAGCAGTTCTTC.

The V and J genes are TRBV19 and TRBJ2-2, with D perhaps matching TRBD1 or TRBD2 (5 bases each). The V gene lost 3 bases and the J gene lost 6 bases, with 17 bases spanning the gap. Germline V gene lookup returns CDR1 LNHDA and CDR2 SQIVND (reference sequence). The CDR3 contains 16 residues. The CDR3 loop reads CASSIPLMGTAGELFF. The DNA for the CDR3 is TGTGCCAGTAGTATCCCGCTTATGGGGACGGCCGGGGAGCTGTTTTTT.

J is TRBJ2-1 and V is TRBV7-6, with 7 positions matching TRBD2. The V segment lost 8 bases and the J segment 10 bases; nucleotides outside the gene matches: 5. Germline values: CDR1 SGHVS, CDR2 FNYEAQ. The CDR3 contains 11 residues. As DNA, the CDR3 is TGTGCCAGCTGGGAGGGAGGGGAGCAGTTCTTC. Its translation: CASWEGGEQFF.

J is TRBJ2-5 and V is TRBV5-6; no clear D. With 4 bases removed from V and 2 bases from J, the gap between germline ends came to 6 bases. This CDR3 contains 12 residues. Germline values: CDR1 SGHDT, CDR2 YYEEEE. The CDR3 here is CASSGPQETQYF. The CDR3 nucleotides read TGTGCCAGCAGCGGACCACAAGAGACCCAGTACTTC. The full variable domain, rest sourced from reference TRBV5-6 and TRBJ2-5, is DAGVTQSPTHLIKTRGQQVTLRCSPKSGHDTVSWYQQALGQGPQFIFQYYEEEERQRGNFPDRFSGHQFPNYSSELNVNALLLGDSALYLCASSGPQETQYFGPGTRLLVL.

By share, this clone counts as medium-sized (0.01 to 0.1%). The chain employs TRBV4-1 and TRBJ2-2; D might be TRBD1 or TRBD2, each matching 5 bases. This CDR3 is built from 15 residues. V dropped 4 bases and J dropped 7 bases, with 16 bases sitting between them. Germline V gene sequence: CDR1 MGHRA, CDR2 YSYEKL. Written as DNA, the CDR3 is TGCGCCAGCAGCCGAGACAGAGGGCAATTCGGGGAGCTGTTTTTT. Translating it yields CASSRDRGQFGELFF.

This CDR3 reads CASSVGARHEQYF. CDR3 DNA sequence: TGTGCCAGCAGCGTAGGGGCGCGGCACGAGCAGTACTTC. The chain joins TRBV9 to TRBJ2-7, with D uncertain. Germline V gene sequence: CDR1 SGDLS, CDR2 YYNGEE. Trimming took 0 bases from V and 5 from J, leaving 9 bases between them. The CDR3 is 13 amino acids.

V usage is TRBV19 and J usage is TRBJ1-2, with 10 bases that match TRBD1. This CDR3 region has 14 residues. The J segment lost 7 bases and the V segment lost 3 bases, leaving 5 bases of the junction unmatched. CDR1 and CDR2 from the germline V gene are LNHDA and SQIVND (reference sequence). In DNA form, the CDR3 reads TGTGCCAGTAGTATGGGGACAGGGGTGTTTGGCTACACCTTC. Translating it yields CASSMGTGVFGYTF. The full variable domain, with the rest looked up from reference TRBV19 and TRBJ1-2, is DGGITQSPKYLFRKEGQNVTLSCEQNLNHDAMYWYRQDPGQGLRLIYYSQIVNDFQKGDIAEGYSVSREKKESFPLTVTSAQKNPTAFYLCASSMGTGVFGYTFGSGTRLTVV.

This clone was recorded once. The same CDR3 arises from other DNA sequences in this sample as well. V gene TRBV19 combines with J gene TRBJ2-1; D remains unclear. Germline V gene lookup returns CDR1 LNHDA and CDR2 SQIVND (reference sequence). This CDR3 is built from 12 residues. With 1 base removed from V and 6 bases from J, the gap between germline ends came to 4 bases. The CDR3 coding sequence is TGTGCCAGTAGTATAGGGGCCAATGAGCAGTTCTTC. Residues: CASSIGANEQFF.

The chain links TRBV5-1 to TRBJ2-3; D possibly corresponds to TRBD1 (6 bases). Trimming stripped 3 bases from V and 2 bases from J, with 31 bases between. From germline, CDR1 is SGHRS and CDR2 YFSETQ. The length of the CDR3 is 21 residues. CDR3 nucleotides: TGCGCCAGCAGCTCACCCCGCTCTTACCGATCGGGACACAGCCACACAGATACGCAGTATTTT. Protein sequence: CASSSPRSYRSGHSHTDTQYF.

The chain links TRBV7-9 to TRBJ1-1; D gene uncertain. Between the trimmed V and J ends, which lost 1 base and 8 bases, there was a span of 8 bases. The CDR3 totals 12 residues. Germline V lookup: CDR1 SEHNR, CDR2 FQNEAQ (reference sequence). The CDR3 reads CASSLGRTEAFF. CDR3 sequence (DNA): TGTGCCAGCAGCTTAGGACGGACGGAAGCTTTCTTT.

The chain recombines TRBV10-3 with TRBJ1-1; D uncertain. Trimming pared 0 bases from V and 4 bases from J, leaving 9 bases between. Germline CDR1 is ENHRY and CDR2 is SYGVKD. The CDR3 has 14 amino acids. CDR3 DNA: TGTGCCATCAGTGAGTCGTTAGTGTCCACTGAAGCTTTCTTT. As protein: CAISESLVSTEAFF.

This chain links TRBV29-1 with TRBJ1-1; tentatively, D is TRBD1 (6 bases). The germline CDR1 and CDR2 sequences are SQVTM and ANQGSEA. This CDR3 region has 12 residues. The germline V and J ends were trimmed by 7 bases and 8 bases, with 17 bases remaining between them. This chain's CDR3 is CSARGGQNEAFF. CDR3 coding DNA: TGCAGCGCCCGGGGGGGGCAAAACGAAGCTTTCTTT.

This sequence joins TRBV11-2 and TRBJ2-1, with a tentative D call TRBD1 (5 bases). Trimming took off 1 base at V and 5 bases at J, with 12 bases between the two ends. From germline, CDR1 is SGHAT and CDR2 FQNNGV. This CDR3 comprises 15 residues. Here the CDR3 DNA reads TGTGCCAGCAGCTTAGGGTACAGGCCCGACAATGAGCAGTTCTTC. Its protein product is CASSLGYRPDNEQFF.